Included here is one T cell receptor (beta chain) sequence, with context. Its antigen is still unknown. Semi-nested PCR with Nested Universal Primer A followed constant-region reverse priming of full-length variable regions. TCRdb used MiXCR to reprocess the 5' RACE reads, holding one entry per CDR3 protein. The table includes about 5,700 distinct CDR3 sequences, around 36% detected once. Study-wide results and caveats: Tumor memory CD4+ T cell TCR gene usage was found to cluster with blood and lymph node memory CD4+ cells and with lymph node naive CD4+ cells. The larger-cohort validation was restricted to a single TCR beta V-J rearrangement rather than whole repertoires. Tumor Tregs overlapped most with tumor, then blood, naive CD4+ cells.

Germline V gene data show CDR1 as KGHSH and CDR2 as LQKENI. The CDR3 covers 12 residues. J lost 10 bases, V lost 5 bases, and 4 bases had no gene match. Sequenced sample: naive CD4+ T cells sorted from a lymph node. The subset: naive CD4+ T cells, CD4+CD45RA+CD25-. This TCR was sampled from a female donor with breast cancer. The rearrangement links TRBV18 to TRBJ2-1; 8 nucleotides match TRBD2. CDR3 sequence (DNA): TGTGCCAGCTCAACAGCGGGAGTCGAGCAGTTCTTC. It encodes CASSTAGVEQFF.